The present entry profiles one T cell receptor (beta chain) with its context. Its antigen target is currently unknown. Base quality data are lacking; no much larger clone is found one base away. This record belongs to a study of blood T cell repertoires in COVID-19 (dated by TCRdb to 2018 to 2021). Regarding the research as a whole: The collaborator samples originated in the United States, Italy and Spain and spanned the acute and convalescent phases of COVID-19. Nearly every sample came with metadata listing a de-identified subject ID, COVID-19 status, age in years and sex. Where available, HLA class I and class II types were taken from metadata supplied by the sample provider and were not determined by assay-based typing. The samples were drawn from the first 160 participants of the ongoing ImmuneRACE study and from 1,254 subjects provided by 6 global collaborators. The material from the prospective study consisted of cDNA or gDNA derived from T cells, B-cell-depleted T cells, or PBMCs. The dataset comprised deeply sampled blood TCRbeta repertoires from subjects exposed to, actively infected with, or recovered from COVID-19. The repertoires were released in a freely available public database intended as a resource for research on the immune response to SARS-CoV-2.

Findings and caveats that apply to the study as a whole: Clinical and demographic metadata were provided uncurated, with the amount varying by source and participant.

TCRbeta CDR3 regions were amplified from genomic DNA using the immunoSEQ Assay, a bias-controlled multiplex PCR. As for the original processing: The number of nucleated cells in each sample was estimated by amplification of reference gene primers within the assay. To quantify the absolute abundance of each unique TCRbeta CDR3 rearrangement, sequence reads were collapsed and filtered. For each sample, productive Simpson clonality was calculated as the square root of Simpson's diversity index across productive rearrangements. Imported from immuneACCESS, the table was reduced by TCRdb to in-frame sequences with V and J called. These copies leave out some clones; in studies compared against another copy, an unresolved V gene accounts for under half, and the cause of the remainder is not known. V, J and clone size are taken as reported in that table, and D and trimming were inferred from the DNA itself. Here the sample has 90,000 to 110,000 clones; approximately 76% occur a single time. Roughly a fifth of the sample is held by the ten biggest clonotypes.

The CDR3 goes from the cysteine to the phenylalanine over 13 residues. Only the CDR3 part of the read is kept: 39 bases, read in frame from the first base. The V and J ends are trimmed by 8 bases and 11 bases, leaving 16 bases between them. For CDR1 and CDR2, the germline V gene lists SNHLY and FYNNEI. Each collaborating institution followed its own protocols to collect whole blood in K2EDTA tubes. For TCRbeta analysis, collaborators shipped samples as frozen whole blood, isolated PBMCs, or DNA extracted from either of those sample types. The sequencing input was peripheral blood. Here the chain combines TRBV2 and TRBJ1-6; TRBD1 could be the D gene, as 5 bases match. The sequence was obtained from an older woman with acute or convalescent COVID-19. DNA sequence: TGTGCCAGCTCAGAGGCTCCCAGGGCACCCCTCCACTTT. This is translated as CASSEAPRAPLHF.